The rows below give T cell receptor beta chains drawn from one sample of a study of CD8+ T cells in alopecia areata. Sequenced by immunoSEQ multiplex PCR; TCRdb stores in-frame clones only, minus some. The sample has fewer than 150,000 clones; around 54% are singletons. Sequences were derived from CD4+ T cells sorted from blood, sampled at week 24, from a patient treated with tofacitinib. The receptors here all came from a human donor with alopecia areata. CDR3s include the opening cysteine and the closing phenylalanine or tryptophan. The D gene is left open where the match is weak. The size field is filled for only some rows; it gives once, few, many or a size class.

abundance	d_gene	v_gene	len	j_gene	CDR3aa	CDR3nt
.	.	TRBV7-9	14	TRBJ1-2	CASSLSTGGYGYTF	TGTGCCAGCAGCTTAAGTACAGGAGGATATGGCTACACCTTC
few	TRBD1	TRBV30	12	TRBJ1-2	CAWSAGGYGYTF	TGTGCCTGGAGTGCAGGGGGCTATGGCTACACCTTC
.	TRBD1	TRBV29-1	14	TRBJ1-1	CSVGKDRVNTEAFF	TGCAGCGTTGGAAAGGACAGGGTAAACACTGAAGCTTTCTTT
.	TRBD1	TRBV4-1	15	TRBJ1-5	CASSRSLTGNQPQHF	TGCGCCAGCAGCCGCTCATTGACAGGGAATCAGCCCCAGCATTTT
.	.	TRBV18	14	TRBJ1-5	CASSEWGGQQPQHF	TGTGCCAGCTCCGAGTGGGGGGGCCAACAGCCCCAGCATTTT
few	.	TRBV27	16	TRBJ1-6	CASSNRAPRSNSPLHF	TGTGCCAGCAGTAACCGGGCCCCCCGGAGTAATTCACCCCTCCACTTT
.	TRBD1	TRBV29-1	15	TRBJ1-1	CSVLPYTGGKTEAFF	TGCAGCGTCCTCCCTTATACAGGGGGTAAAACTGAAGCTTTCTTT
once	.	TRBV2	13	TRBJ2-3	CASSDGPPVTQYF	TGTGCCAGCAGTGACGGACCCCCCGTGACGCAGTATTTT
few	.	TRBV29-1	17	TRBJ1-1	CSVVPLRQGRMNTEAFF	TGCAGCGTTGTGCCCCTCCGGCAAGGGCGAATGAACACTGAAGCTTTCTTT
once	TRBD1	TRBV29-1	14	TRBJ1-2	CSATRTGPDYGYTF	TGCAGCGCGACCCGGACAGGACCCGACTATGGCTACACCTTC
.	TRBD1	TRBV5-1	14	TRBJ1-1	CASTRDSLNTEAFF	TGCGCCAGCACCCGGGACAGCTTGAACACTGAAGCTTTCTTT
.	.	TRBV15	12	TRBJ2-7	CATSRDEYEQYF	TGTGCCACCAGCAGAGATGAGTACGAGCAGTACTTC
.	.	TRBV5-1	13	TRBJ2-3	CASSDGGTDTQYF	TGCGCCAGCAGCGACGGGGGCACAGATACGCAGTATTTT
.	.	TRBV18	11	TRBJ1-1	CASSSISEAFF	TGTGCCAGCTCATCGATCTCCGAAGCTTTCTTT
once	TRBD2	TRBV29-1	14	TRBJ2-7	CSVAGGRRAYEQYF	TGCAGCGTTGCGGGGGGAAGGAGGGCCTACGAGCAGTACTTC
few	TRBD1	TRBV30	13	TRBJ2-5	CACGQGAGETQYF	TGTGCCTGTGGACAGGGGGCTGGGGAGACCCAGTACTTC
.	.	TRBV13	14	TRBJ1-1	CASSLDPLITEAFF	TGTGCCAGCAGCTTAGACCCCTTGATAACTGAAGCTTTCTTT
.	.	TRBV30	14	TRBJ1-1	CAWRVGLTSTEAFF	TGTGCCTGGAGAGTGGGACTTACGAGCACTGAAGCTTTCTTT
once	.	TRBV5-1	14	TRBJ2-5	CASSLRGTLETQYF	TGCGCCAGCAGCTTGAGGGGCACCTTGGAGACCCAGTACTTC
.	.	TRBV4-2	14	TRBJ2-7	CASSQGGIRDEQYF	TGTGCCAGCAGCCAGGGAGGTATTCGTGACGAGCAGTACTTC
.	.	TRBV11-2	11	TRBJ2-7	CASSLAYEQYF	TGTGCCAGCAGCTTGGCCTACGAGCAGTACTTC
once	TRBD2	TRBV15	14	TRBJ2-5	CATSTTGTKETQYF	TGTGCCACCAGCACGACCGGGACTAAAGAGACCCAGTACTTC
.	TRBD1	TRBV5-6	16	TRBJ1-5	CASSLRDRALNQPQHF	TGTGCCAGCAGCCTCCGGGACAGGGCCCTAAATCAGCCCCAGCATTTT
.	TRBD2	TRBV25-1	14	TRBJ2-5	CASSLPGGVETQYF	TGTGCCAGCAGTCTCCCGGGGGGGGTGGAGACCCAGTACTTC
.	.	TRBV19	15	TRBJ1-1	CASSIQGTMNTEAFF	TGTGCCAGTAGTATCCAGGGGACGATGAACACTGAAGCTTTCTTT
.	.	TRBV30	13	TRBJ2-3	CAWSGKDTDTQYF	TGTGCCTGGAGTGGCAAAGACACAGATACGCAGTATTTT
few	TRBD1	TRBV30	15	TRBJ2-6	CAWSTRGSGANVLTF	TGTGCCTGGAGCACCAGGGGGTCTGGGGCCAACGTCCTGACTTTC
.	.	TRBV9	14	TRBJ2-7	CASSVGGQIYEQYF	TGTGCCAGCAGCGTAGGGGGACAAATCTACGAGCAGTACTTC
few	.	TRBV4-3	15	TRBJ1-2	CASSQDFFGVGGYTF	TGCGCCAGCAGCCAAGACTTTTTTGGGGTTGGCGGCTACACCTTC
.	TRBD1	TRBV5-6	15	TRBJ2-1	CASRGGQASYNEQFF	TGTGCCAGCAGGGGGGGACAGGCCTCCTACAATGAGCAGTTCTTC
.	TRBD1	TRBV29-1	13	TRBJ1-2	CSAEGAEVSGYTF	TGCAGCGCTGAGGGGGCGGAAGTATCTGGCTACACCTTC
.	.	TRBV18	15	TRBJ2-7	CASNTLPGAIYEQYF	TGTGCCAGCAACACCCTCCCGGGGGCCATCTACGAGCAGTACTTC
.	.	TRBV5-6	11	TRBJ2-7	CASSFDHEQYF	TGTGCCAGCAGCTTTGACCACGAGCAGTACTTC
.	.	TRBV10-3	12	TRBJ2-3	CAISESDSTQYF	TGTGCCATCAGTGAGTCCGACTCCACGCAGTATTTT
.	TRBD1	TRBV29-1	14	TRBJ1-1	CSTRRTGTRAEAFF	TGCAGCACAAGACGGACAGGGACAAGAGCTGAAGCTTTCTTT
.	TRBD1	TRBV5-1	15	TRBJ2-7	CASSLSGQDFYEQYF	TGCGCCAGCAGCTTGTCCGGACAGGATTTCTACGAGCAGTACTTC
.	.	TRBV29-1	15	TRBJ1-6	CSYQDSTVLNSPLHF	TGCAGCTATCAGGACAGCACCGTTCTTAATTCACCCCTCCACTTT
.	.	TRBV29-1	13	TRBJ2-1	CSSTQGSVNEQFF	TGCAGTTCAACTCAGGGGTCCGTCAATGAGCAGTTCTTC
.	.	TRBV29-1	12	TRBJ1-1	CSVRTENTEAFF	TGCAGCGTAAGGACGGAGAACACTGAAGCTTTCTTT
.	.	TRBV29-1	12	TRBJ1-1	CSVGSENTEAFF	TGCAGCGTTGGATCTGAGAACACTGAAGCTTTCTTT
few	.	TRBV15	14	TRBJ1-6	CATSRSSSNSPLHF	TGTGCCACCAGCAGATCGAGCAGTAATTCACCCCTCCACTTT
.	TRBD2	TRBV9	16	TRBJ2-3	CASSGGLAGGLDTQYF	TGTGCCAGCAGCGGAGGACTAGCGGGGGGGCTGGATACGCAGTATTTT
.	.	TRBV29-1	12	TRBJ2-3	CSVAGTPGRQYF	TGCAGCGTAGCCGGGACACCCGGGCGGCAGTATTTT
once	.	TRBV15	12	TRBJ2-5	CATSRDEETQYF	TGTGCCACCAGCAGAGATGAAGAGACCCAGTACTTC
.	.	TRBV30	13	TRBJ1-2	CAWNHGTAYGYTF	TGTGCCTGGAACCACGGAACAGCTTATGGCTACACCTTC
.	.	TRBV5-6	14	TRBJ2-5	CASSLRPFQETQYF	TGTGCCAGCAGCTTGAGACCGTTTCAAGAGACCCAGTACTTC
few	TRBD1	TRBV18	15	TRBJ2-5	CASSPGTGGRSTQYF	TGTGCCAGCTCACCCGGGACAGGGGGCAGATCGACCCAGTACTTC
.	TRBD1	TRBV18	16	TRBJ1-5	CASSPTGGTGNQPQHF	TGTGCCAGCTCACCAACAGGGGGCACGGGCAATCAGCCCCAGCATTTT
few	.	TRBV29-1	14	TRBJ2-3	CSVESTTSTDTQYF	TGCAGCGTTGAATCGACAACTAGCACAGATACGCAGTATTTT
.	TRBD1	TRBV18	14	TRBJ1-1	CASSSDRGQGEAFF	TGTGCCAGCTCATCTGACAGGGGGCAGGGTGAAGCTTTCTTT
.	.	TRBV7-2	15	TRBJ2-7	CASSLRPQGNYEQYF	TGTGCCAGCAGCTTAAGGCCGCAGGGCAACTACGAGCAGTACTTC
.	.	TRBV6-5	15	TRBJ1-4	CASSYYQTAREKLFF	TGTGCCAGCAGTTACTACCAGACGGCCCGTGAAAAACTGTTTTTT
.	.	TRBV30	12	TRBJ1-2	CAWSTGRYGYTF	TGTGCCTGGAGTACGGGACGGTATGGCTACACCTTC
.	TRBD1	TRBV29-1	12	TRBJ2-5	CSSRQGRETQYF	TGCAGCTCCCGACAGGGGAGGGAGACCCAGTACTTC
few	.	TRBV5-1	16	TRBJ2-1	CASSFTSGVSYNEQFF	TGCGCCAGCAGCTTCACGTCAGGGGTCTCCTACAATGAGCAGTTCTTC
.	.	TRBV30	13	TRBJ1-2	CAWSVPGPYGYTF	TGTGCCTGGAGTGTACCCGGACCCTATGGCTACACCTTC